The rows below give T cell receptor beta chains drawn from one sample of a study of T cell repertoires in aging, cancer and after chemotherapy. TCRdb called the multiplex PCR reads again in MiXCR, with one record for every CDR3 protein. The data contain 950 to 1,500 distinct CDR3 sequences, 20% to 30% of them singletons. Sequencing was performed on blood. The receptors shown here come from a human donor with a solid tumor. Each CDR3 is given with its conserved first and last residue. Each record gives: clone size, D gene, J gene, CDR3 length, V gene, CDR3 protein, CDR3 DNA. D genes are given only for firm matches. Clone size is stated in some rows and not others, as once, few, many or a class when expanded.

>-|-|TRBJ1-2|13|TRBV12-3/TRBV12-4
CASSLKPDSPYTF
TGTGCCAGCAGTTTAAAACCCGACAGCCCATACACCTTC
>large|-|TRBJ2-5|15|TRBV4-3
CASSQEHDQGGTQYF
TGCGCCAGCAGCCAAGAACATGACCAAGGTGGGACCCAGTACTTC
>-|-|TRBJ2-7|16|TRBV6-5
CASSYSFGGATYEQYF
TGTGCCAGCAGTTACTCCTTTGGGGGAGCTACCTACGAGCAGTACTTC
>medium-sized|TRBD1|TRBJ1-2|15|TRBV6-2/TRBV6-3
CASTDGTGDNYGYTF
TGTGCCAGCACTGACGGGACAGGCGATAACTATGGCTACACCTTC
>-|-|TRBJ2-1|16|TRBV11-3
CASSSTTQGGPHEQFF
TGTGCCAGCAGCTCGACGACCCAGGGGGGGCCGCATGAGCAGTTCTTC
>large|-|TRBJ2-7|15|TRBV12-3/TRBV12-4
CASTFGGLPTYEQYF
TGTGCCAGCACCTTTGGGGGGCTACCCACCTACGAGCAGTACTTC
>-|-|TRBJ1-6|13|TRBV3-1
CASSQDGQTPLHF
TGTGCCAGCAGCCAAGATGGACAGACACCCCTCCACTTT
>once|TRBD2|TRBJ2-3|16|TRBV7-2
CASSGLAGGRRDTQYF
TGTGCCAGCAGCGGACTAGCGGGGGGACGAAGGGATACGCAGTATTTT
>-|TRBD2|TRBJ2-3|15|TRBV19
CASSLAGGSTDTQYF
TGTGCCAGTAGCCTAGCGGGGGGGAGCACAGATACGCAGTATTTT
>large|-|TRBJ1-5|14|TRBV6-2/TRBV6-3
CASSYSKTYQPQHF
TGTGCCAGCAGTTACTCGAAGACTTATCAGCCCCAGCATTTT
>few|-|TRBJ2-1|15|TRBV7-6
CASSPGGGVYNEQFF
TGTGCCAGCAGCCCCGGCGGGGGCGTTTACAATGAGCAGTTCTTC
>-|TRBD1|TRBJ2-7|15|TRBV6-2/TRBV6-3
CASSSSGTASYEQYF
TGTGCCAGCAGTTCGTCCGGGACAGCCTCTTACGAGCAGTACTTC
>medium-sized|-|TRBJ2-5|15|TRBV2
CASRSIVWGQETQYF
TGTGCCAGCAGATCAATTGTGTGGGGGCAAGAGACCCAGTACTTC
>large|TRBD1|TRBJ1-2|11|TRBV6-5
CASSRGLGYTF
TGTGCCAGCAGTAGGGGGCTCGGCTACACCTTC
>few|-|TRBJ1-1|12|TRBV12-3/TRBV12-4
CASGPREAEAFF
TGTGCTAGTGGTCCAAGGGAAGCTGAAGCTTTCTTT
>-|-|TRBJ1-5|12|TRBV2
CASTEGDQPQHF
TGTGCCAGCACCGAGGGGGATCAGCCCCAGCATTTT
>few|-|TRBJ1-2|14|TRBV5-1
CASSLTSLNYGYTF
TGCGCCAGCAGCCTAACGTCACTAAACTATGGCTACACCTTC
>-|TRBD1|TRBJ1-1|14|TRBV5-1
CVSSRRQGGGEAFF
TGCGTTAGCAGTCGGAGACAGGGGGGGGGAGAAGCTTTCTTT
>medium-sized|-|TRBJ1-2|13|TRBV4-3
CASSQEGGDGYTF
TGCGCCAGCAGCCAAGAGGGGGGGGATGGCTACACCTTC
>medium-sized|-|TRBJ2-1|14|TRBV25-1
CASSEAGAGNEQFF
TGTGCCAGCAGTGAGGCGGGGGCGGGGAATGAGCAGTTCTTC
>medium-sized|TRBD1|TRBJ1-2|12|TRBV20-1
CSAKQGNYGYTF
TGCAGTGCTAAACAGGGGAACTATGGCTACACCTTC
>medium-sized|TRBD1|TRBJ1-2|16|TRBV12-3/TRBV12-4
CASRTGPQSVNYGYTF
TGTGCCAGCAGGACAGGGCCCCAGAGCGTTAACTATGGCTACACCTTC
>medium-sized|-|TRBJ2-2|16|TRBV4-3
CASSQDPPNPSGELFF
TGCGCCAGCAGCCAAGATCCTCCGAATCCCAGCGGGGAGCTGTTTTTT
>medium-sized|TRBD1|TRBJ1-4|21|TRBV27
CASTPPGRGRGPGTTNEKLFF
TGTGCCAGCACCCCTCCCGGACGGGGCAGGGGGCCGGGTACAACTAATGAAAAACTGTTTTTT
>medium-sized|TRBD1|TRBJ1-3|16|TRBV5-4
CASRMMGQSAGNTIYF
TGTGCCAGCAGGATGATGGGACAGTCGGCTGGAAACACCATATATTTT
>-|TRBD2|TRBJ2-1|15|TRBV9
CASSVGGGAYNEQFF
TGTGCCAGCAGCGTCGGCGGGGGGGCGTACAATGAGCAGTTCTTC
>-|-|TRBJ1-1|15|TRBV9
CASSVGADWGTEAFF
TGTGCCAGCAGCGTAGGGGCAGATTGGGGAACTGAAGCTTTCTTT
>medium-sized|TRBD2|TRBJ2-2|14|TRBV10-3
CAIRGGPDTGELFF
TGTGCCATCCGCGGGGGGCCGGACACCGGGGAGCTGTTTTTT
>-|-|TRBJ2-7|11|TRBV19
CASEGGHEQYF
TGTGCCAGTGAGGGGGGGCACGAGCAGTACTTC
>few|-|TRBJ2-3|12|TRBV7-6
CASSLAMDTQYF
TGTGCCAGCAGCTTAGCTATGGATACGCAGTATTTT
>few|-|TRBJ2-7|12|TRBV30
CAWSVGGGEQYF
TGTGCCTGGAGTGTAGGAGGGGGGGAGCAGTACTTC
>large|TRBD1|TRBJ2-5|14|TRBV10-3
CAISAGQGQETQYF
TGTGCCATCAGTGCAGGACAGGGACAAGAGACCCAGTACTTC
>large|TRBD1|TRBJ2-4|17|TRBV7-2
CASSLTGVAPGKNIQYF
TGTGCCAGCAGCTTAACAGGGGTCGCCCCTGGCAAAAACATTCAGTACTTC
>few|-|TRBJ1-1|15|TRBV5-1
CASSFGGTPNTEAFF
TGCGCCAGCAGCTTTGGCGGGACACCGAACACTGAAGCTTTCTTT
>medium-sized|TRBD1|TRBJ1-4|14|TRBV6-2/TRBV6-3
CASSRDRAEEKLFF
TGTGCCAGCAGTCGGGACAGGGCTGAAGAAAAACTGTTTTTT
>-|TRBD1|TRBJ2-7|15|TRBV6-5
CASSPRGTGIYEQYF
TGTGCCAGCAGTCCGAGGGGGACAGGGATCTACGAGCAGTACTTC
>medium-sized|-|TRBJ1-1|15|TRBV6-2/TRBV6-3
CATLGILLLNTEAFF
TGTGCCACCTTAGGGATTTTGCTCCTGAACACTGAAGCTTTCTTT
>medium-sized|-|TRBJ1-1|12|TRBV7-9
CASSSPGPEAFF
TGTGCCAGCAGCTCACCCGGACCTGAAGCTTTCTTT
>-|-|TRBJ1-2|11|TRBV29-1
CSVLTYYSYTF
TGTAGCGTCCTGACATACTATAGCTACACCTTC
>medium-sized|-|TRBJ1-1|16|TRBV4-3
CASSQDRTGLGTEAFF
TGCGCCAGCAGCCAAGATAGGACGGGGTTGGGGACTGAAGCTTTCTTT
>large|-|TRBJ2-3|17|TRBV6-2/TRBV6-3
CASSYPRRTMGTDTQYF
TGTGCCAGCAGTTACCCGAGACGGACGATGGGCACAGATACGCAGTATTTT
>hyperexpanded|-|TRBJ1-2|13|TRBV29-1
CSVGGAEGYGYTF
TGCAGCGTTGGGGGGGCGGAAGGCTATGGCTACACCTTC
>medium-sized|-|TRBJ1-5|15|TRBV7-2
CASSLEVWGLQPQHF
TGTGCCAGCAGCTTAGAGGTTTGGGGGCTTCAGCCCCAGCATTTT
>-|TRBD1|TRBJ1-5|17|TRBV30
CAWSPGQGGNSNQPQHF
TGTGCCTGGAGTCCCGGACAGGGGGGAAATAGCAATCAGCCCCAGCATTTT
>large|-|TRBJ1-4|14|TRBV6-5
CASRFESRPEKLFF
TGTGCCAGCCGGTTTGAAAGTCGTCCTGAAAAACTGTTTTTT
>large|-|TRBJ2-2|14|TRBV29-1
CSVGMNANTGELFF
TGCAGCGTTGGAATGAACGCGAACACCGGGGAGCTGTTTTTT
>large|-|TRBJ1-2|14|TRBV11-3
CASSLDSTGHGYTF
TGTGCCAGCAGCTTAGATTCAACAGGGCATGGCTACACCTTC
>medium-sized|-|TRBJ2-2|15|TRBV6-2/TRBV6-3
CASSYRGTNTGELFF
TGTGCCAGCAGTTACAGGGGAACCAACACCGGGGAGCTGTTTTTT
>-|-|TRBJ1-5|15|TRBV7-2
CASSLLAGANQPQHF
TGTGCCAGCAGCTTACTAGCGGGGGCAAATCAGCCCCAGCATTTT
>-|-|TRBJ1-2|19|TRBV7-9
CASSLEGLSWGGKDYGYTF
TGTGCCAGCAGCTTAGAAGGGTTGAGTTGGGGGGGCAAGGACTATGGCTACACCTTC
>medium-sized|-|TRBJ1-6|17|TRBV27
CASSFIKSQIDNSPLHF
TGTGCCAGCAGTTTCATTAAATCACAGATAGATAATTCACCCCTCCACTTT
>medium-sized|TRBD1|TRBJ2-7|15|TRBV7-2
CASSSQDRVAYEQYF
TGTGCCAGCAGCTCCCAGGACAGGGTTGCCTACGAGCAGTACTTC
>large|-|TRBJ1-2|13|TRBV27
CASSLSWDYGYTF
TGTGCCAGCAGTTTAAGTTGGGATTATGGCTACACCTTC
>-|TRBD1|TRBJ2-7|15|TRBV7-6
CASIPAGTGAYEQYF
TGTGCCAGCATCCCTGCCGGGACAGGGGCCTACGAGCAGTACTTC
>medium-sized|-|TRBJ1-2|17|TRBV7-3
CASSSSGDSGVYDGYTF
TGTGCCAGCAGCTCATCGGGGGATAGCGGAGTCTATGATGGCTACACCTTC
>large|-|TRBJ2-7|16|TRBV6-1
CASSERFNSMRDEQYF
TGTGCCAGCAGTGAACGATTCAACAGCATGAGGGACGAGCAGTACTTC